The subject of this entry is one T cell receptor beta chain. This entry belongs to a study of blood T cell repertoires in COVID-19. Study summary: In each case, the material was cDNA or gDNA derived from T cells, B-cell-depleted T cells, or PBMCs.

Measured with immunoSEQ multiplex PCR; TCRdb has only the in-frame clones, and not every one. This sample has around 280,000 clones, with around 85% found just once. The CDR3 sequence is 17 residues long. The germline V gene encodes CDR1 LGHDT and CDR2 YNNKEL (reference sequence). The V end was cut by 6 bases, the J end by 4 bases, with 24 bases between. Sequencing input: peripheral blood. The J gene is TRBJ1-2, the V gene TRBV3-1 (or the pseudogene TRBV3-2); a weak D match, TRBD1 (5 bases). This sequence originates from a woman in her 30s who had recovered from COVID-19. The CDR3 bases are TGTGCCAGCAGAAGTCGGGGGGGAGCCTCGGAGGCCTATGGCTACACCTTC. It specifies CASRSRGGASEAYGYTF.